This T cell receptor beta chain is drawn from a study of response to subunit inactivated influenza vaccine. TCRdb re-derived calls from the RT-PCR reads in MiXCR, one entry per CDR3 protein. The sample carries about 520,000 distinct CDR3 sequences, less than 30% recorded once. CDR1 MNHNS and CDR2 SASEGT come from the germline V gene. This CDR3 is 14 amino acids long. Trimming took off 5 bases at V and 0 bases at J, with 10 bases between the two ends. Study results and caveats: The authors proposed limited new T cell recruitment per seasonal influenza vaccination.

This clonotype was seen only a few times. As yet, its antigen is unknown. The specimen was CD4+ T cells sorted from PBMCs, collected roughly 5 days after vaccination. The J gene is TRBJ1-2, the V gene TRBV6-1; D perhaps matches TRBD1 (5 bases). The sequence derives from a man aged 45-65 years who received an inactivated influenza vaccine. CDR3 sequence reads: CASSRGHSNYGYTF. In DNA, the CDR3 is TGTGCCAGCAGTCGCGGACACTCTAACTATGGCTACACCTTC.